Listed below are T cell receptor beta chains from one sample, sequenced in a study of T cells in Graves' hyperthyroidism and ophthalmopathy. TCRdb recomputed calls from the multiplex PCR reads with MiXCR, one row per CDR3 protein. Among approximately 870,000 distinct CDR3 sequences listed, around 38% were seen once. Sequences were obtained from blood. The receptors were sampled from a man between 18 and 29 years old with Graves' hyperthyroidism. Both conserved end residues are part of each CDR3.

TRBV7-8,TRBJ2-5,CASSLAGEAQYF
TRBV12-3/TRBV12-4,TRBJ1-6,CASSLRQANSPLHF
TRBV19,TRBJ1-1,CASSEQGLIDTEAFF
TRBV6-5,TRBJ1-2,CASSYLGLGEGYGYTF
TRBV29-1,TRBJ2-5,CSVPGTIEGTQYF
TRBV20-1,TRBJ2-7,CSAIGLAGGSGYEQYF
TRBV29-1,TRBJ1-1,CSVKTNTEAFF
TRBV20-1,TRBJ1-1,CSAYSPGDTEAFF
TRBV9,TRBJ2-2,CASRRDGELFF
TRBV7-3,TRBJ1-1,CASSLTGGVDTEAFF
TRBV10-3,TRBJ2-7,CAVRLAGGYEQYF
TRBV7-3,TRBJ1-2,CASSRSGTGGYTF
TRBV11-2,TRBJ1-4,CASSFPGAFNEKLFF
TRBV4-1,TRBJ1-2,CASSQGQRLRDGYTF
TRBV19,TRBJ2-7,CASGVDRNVGEQYF
TRBV4-2,TRBJ2-7,CASSRGIYYEQYF
TRBV4-1,TRBJ2-5,CASSQVVQETQYF
TRBV12-3/TRBV12-4,TRBJ2-5,CASSFQQAETQYF
TRBV20-1,TRBJ2-5,CSVAAEETQYF
TRBV20-1,TRBJ2-7,CSARDRHEASEQYF
TRBV7-6,TRBJ1-6,CASRQGGGLRSPLHF
TRBV9,TRBJ1-1,CASSVARSDTEAFF
TRBV5-6,TRBJ2-5,CASSNLQETQYF
TRBV2,TRBJ2-7,CASSVGDGRGQPQQYF
TRBV4-1,TRBJ2-5,CASSQDLVGETQYF
TRBV7-9,TRBJ2-7,CASSRQGSTGEQYF